This record concerns one TCR beta chain sequence. Its specificity is not known. CDR3 size: 10 residues. Germline CDR1 reads SQVTM; CDR2 reads ANQGSEA. Trimming removed 6 bases from V and 7 bases from J, with 7 bases in between. Genomic DNA per cell subset filled all wells of several immunoSEQ plates. Method: immunoSEQ multiplex PCR; TCRdb's copy keeps in-frame clones and lacks some. Among 730,000 or so clones listed, around 72% were seen once. These data originate in a study of shared clonotypes between healthy human individuals. Study-level results: Generation probabilities of non-shared clonotypes were lower (relative to those shared by all four donors).

The chain links TRBV29-1 to TRBJ2-1; D unclear. Sequenced input: memory CD4+ T cells sorted from blood. Stated subset: CD45RA-negative fraction. The receptor's source is a young woman in good health. The CDR3 is CSVSWNEQFF. In nucleotides, the CDR3 is TGCAGCGTCTCTTGGAATGAGCAGTTCTTC.